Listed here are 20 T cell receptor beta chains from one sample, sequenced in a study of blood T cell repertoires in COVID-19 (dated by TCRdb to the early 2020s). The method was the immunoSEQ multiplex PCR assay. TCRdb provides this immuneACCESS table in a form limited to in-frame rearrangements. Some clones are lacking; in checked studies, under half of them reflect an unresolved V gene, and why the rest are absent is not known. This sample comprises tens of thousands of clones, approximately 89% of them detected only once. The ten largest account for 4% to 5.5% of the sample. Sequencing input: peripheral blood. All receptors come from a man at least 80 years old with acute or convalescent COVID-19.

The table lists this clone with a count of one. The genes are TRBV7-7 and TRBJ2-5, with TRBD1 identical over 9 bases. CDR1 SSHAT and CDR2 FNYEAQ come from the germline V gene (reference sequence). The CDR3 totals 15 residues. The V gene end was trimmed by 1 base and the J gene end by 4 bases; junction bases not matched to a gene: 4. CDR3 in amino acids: CASSLGGTGRETQYF. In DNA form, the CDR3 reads TGTGCCAGCAGCTTAGGGGGGACAGGGAGAGAGACCCAGTACTTC.

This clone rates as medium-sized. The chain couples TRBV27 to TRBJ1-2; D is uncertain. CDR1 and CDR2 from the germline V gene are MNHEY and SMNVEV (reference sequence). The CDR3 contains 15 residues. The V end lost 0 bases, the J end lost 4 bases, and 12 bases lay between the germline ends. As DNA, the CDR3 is TGTGCCAGCAGTTTATCCCCCCCAGGCCTCTATGGCTACACCTTC. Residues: CASSLSPPGLYGYTF.

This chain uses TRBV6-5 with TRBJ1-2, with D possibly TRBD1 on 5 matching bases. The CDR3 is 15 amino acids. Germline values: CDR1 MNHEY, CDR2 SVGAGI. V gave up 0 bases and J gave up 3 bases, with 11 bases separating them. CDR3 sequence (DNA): TGTGCCAGCAGTTACTCGGCGCAGGGTGACTATGGCTACACCTTC. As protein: CASSYSAQGDYGYTF.

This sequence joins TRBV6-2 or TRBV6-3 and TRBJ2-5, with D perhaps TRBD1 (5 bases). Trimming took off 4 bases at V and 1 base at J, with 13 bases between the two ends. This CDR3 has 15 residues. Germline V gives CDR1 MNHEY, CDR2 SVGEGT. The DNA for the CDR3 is TGTGCCAGCAGTTCGTCAGGGTCGCGCCAAGAGACCCAGTACTTC. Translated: CASSSSGSRQETQYF.

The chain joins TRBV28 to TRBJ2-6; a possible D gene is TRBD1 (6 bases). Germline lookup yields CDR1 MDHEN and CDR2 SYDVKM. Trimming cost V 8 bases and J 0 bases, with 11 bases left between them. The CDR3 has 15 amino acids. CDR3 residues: CASEGVGSGANVLTF. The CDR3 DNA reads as TGTGCCAGCGAGGGGGTGGGCTCTGGGGCCAACGTCCTGACTTTC.

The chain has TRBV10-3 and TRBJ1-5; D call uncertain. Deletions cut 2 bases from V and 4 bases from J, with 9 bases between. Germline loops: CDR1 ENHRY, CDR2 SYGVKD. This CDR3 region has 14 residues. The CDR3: CAISEGELNQPQHF. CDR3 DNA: TGTGCCATCAGTGAGGGGGAGTTAAATCAGCCCCAGCATTTT.

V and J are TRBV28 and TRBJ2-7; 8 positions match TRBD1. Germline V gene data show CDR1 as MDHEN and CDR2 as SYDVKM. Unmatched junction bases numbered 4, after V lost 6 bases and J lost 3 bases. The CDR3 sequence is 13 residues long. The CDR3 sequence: CASSHRGVYEQYF. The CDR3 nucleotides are TGTGCCAGCAGCCACAGGGGGGTCTACGAGCAGTACTTC. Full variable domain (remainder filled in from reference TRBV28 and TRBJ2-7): DVKVTQSSRYLVKRTGEKVFLECVQDMDHENMFWYRQDPGLGLRLIYFSYDVKMKEKGDIPEGYSVSREKKERFSLILESASTNQTSMYLCASSHRGVYEQYFGPGTRLTVT.

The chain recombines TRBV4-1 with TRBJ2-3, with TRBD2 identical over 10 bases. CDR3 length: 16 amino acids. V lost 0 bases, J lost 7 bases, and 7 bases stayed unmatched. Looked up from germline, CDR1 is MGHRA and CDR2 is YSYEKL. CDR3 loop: CASSQELVLAGHTQYF. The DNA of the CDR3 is TGCGCCAGCAGCCAAGAACTAGTACTAGCGGGACATACGCAGTATTTT.

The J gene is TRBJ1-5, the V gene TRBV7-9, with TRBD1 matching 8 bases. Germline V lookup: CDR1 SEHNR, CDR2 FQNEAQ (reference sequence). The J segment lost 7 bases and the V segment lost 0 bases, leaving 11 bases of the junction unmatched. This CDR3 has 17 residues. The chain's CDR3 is CASSLARGGTGGQPQHF. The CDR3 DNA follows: TGTGCCAGCAGCTTAGCACGTGGCGGGACAGGAGGGCAGCCCCAGCATTTT.

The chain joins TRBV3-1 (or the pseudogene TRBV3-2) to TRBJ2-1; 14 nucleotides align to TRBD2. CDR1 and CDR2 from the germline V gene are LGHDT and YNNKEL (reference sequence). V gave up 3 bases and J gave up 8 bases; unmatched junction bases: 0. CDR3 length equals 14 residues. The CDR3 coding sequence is TGTGCCAGCAGCCAGGGACTAGCGGGGGATGAGCAGTTCTTC. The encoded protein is CASSQGLAGDEQFF.

In nucleotides, the CDR3 is TGTGCCAGCAGTTGGTCGGCGGGATTTCGGGACAATGAGCAGTTCTTC. It specifies CASSWSAGFRDNEQFF. The chain carries TRBV28 and TRBJ2-1; the D gene is possibly TRBD2 (6 bases). Trimming pared 4 bases from V and 5 bases from J, leaving 18 bases between. The germline V gene encodes CDR1 MDHEN and CDR2 SYDVKM. The CDR3 sequence is 16 residues long.

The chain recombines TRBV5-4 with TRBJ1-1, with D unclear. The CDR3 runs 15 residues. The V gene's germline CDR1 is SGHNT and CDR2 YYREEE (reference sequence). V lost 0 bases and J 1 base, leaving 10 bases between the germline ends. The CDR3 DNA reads TGTGCCAGCAGCTTGGGAGCGCTGGGGAACACTGAAGCTTTCTTT. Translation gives CASSLGALGNTEAFF.

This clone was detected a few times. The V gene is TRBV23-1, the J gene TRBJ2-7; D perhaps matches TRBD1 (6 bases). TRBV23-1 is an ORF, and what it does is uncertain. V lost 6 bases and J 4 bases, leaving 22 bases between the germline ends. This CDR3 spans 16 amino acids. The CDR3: CASSLRDTPAFYEQYF. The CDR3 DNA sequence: TGCGCCAGCAGCCTAAGGGACACCCCAGCATTTTACGAGCAGTACTTC.

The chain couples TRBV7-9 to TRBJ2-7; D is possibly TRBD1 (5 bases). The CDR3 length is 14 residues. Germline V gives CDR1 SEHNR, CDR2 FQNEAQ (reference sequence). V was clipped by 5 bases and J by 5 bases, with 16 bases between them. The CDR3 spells CASSPVKGMDEQYF. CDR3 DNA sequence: TGTGCCAGCAGCCCAGTAAAGGGGATGGACGAGCAGTACTTC. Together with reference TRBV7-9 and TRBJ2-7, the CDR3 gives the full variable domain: DTGVSQNPRHKITKRGQNVTFRCDPISEHNRLYWYRQTLGQGPEFLTYFQNEAQLEKSRLLSDRFSAERPKGSFSTLEIQRTEQGDSAMYLCASSPVKGMDEQYFGPGTRLTVT.

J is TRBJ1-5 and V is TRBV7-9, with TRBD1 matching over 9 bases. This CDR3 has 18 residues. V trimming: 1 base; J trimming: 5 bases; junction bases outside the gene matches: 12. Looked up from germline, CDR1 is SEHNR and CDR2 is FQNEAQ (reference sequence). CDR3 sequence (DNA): TGTGCCAGCAGCTTAGTAGTGGGAGGACAGGGGACCGATCAGCCCCAGCATTTT. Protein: CASSLVVGGQGTDQPQHF.

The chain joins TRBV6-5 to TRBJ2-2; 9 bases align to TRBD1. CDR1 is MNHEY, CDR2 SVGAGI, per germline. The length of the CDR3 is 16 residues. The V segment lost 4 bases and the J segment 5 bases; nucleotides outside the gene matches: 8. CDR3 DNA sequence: TGTGCCAGCAGTTTCCTCCGGGACAGGGAAACCGGGGAGCTGTTTTTT. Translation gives CASSFLRDRETGELFF.

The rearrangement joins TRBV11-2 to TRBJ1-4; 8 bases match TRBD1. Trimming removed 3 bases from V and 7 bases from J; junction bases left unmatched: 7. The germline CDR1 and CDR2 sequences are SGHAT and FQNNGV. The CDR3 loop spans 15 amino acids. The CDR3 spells CASSLSGGAGEKLFF. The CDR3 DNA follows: TGTGCCAGCAGCTTGTCAGGGGGCGCGGGTGAAAAACTGTTTTTT.

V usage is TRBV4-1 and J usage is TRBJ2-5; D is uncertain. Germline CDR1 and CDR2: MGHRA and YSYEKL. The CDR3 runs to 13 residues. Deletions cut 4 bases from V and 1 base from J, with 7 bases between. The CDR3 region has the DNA TGCGCCAGCAGCCGAGGCCCCCAAGAGACCCAGTACTTC. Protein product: CASSRGPQETQYF.

CDR3 sequence: CASSTETGVYTGELFF. CDR3 DNA sequence: TGTGCCAGCAGTACCGAGACAGGGGTGTACACCGGGGAGCTGTTTTTT. This chain connects TRBV27 to TRBJ2-2; 8 nucleotides agree with TRBD1. Germline CDR1 is MNHEY and CDR2 is SMNVEV (reference sequence). The CDR3 sequence is 16 residues long. V was clipped by 5 bases and J by 3 bases; unmatched bases: 8.

The CDR3, as DNA: TGTGCCAGCAGCCAATGGCAAGAAGAGACCCAGTACTTC. Its protein is CASSQWQEETQYF. The chain combines TRBV3-1 (or the pseudogene TRBV3-2) with TRBJ2-5; D not resolved. The CDR3 loop spans 13 amino acids. The germline V and J ends were trimmed by 2 bases and 3 bases, with 7 bases remaining between them. Germline lookup yields CDR1 LGHDT and CDR2 YNNKEL (reference sequence).